One sample yielded the 27 T cell receptor beta chains listed below, sequenced in a study of Ad26.COV2.S vaccination and SARS-CoV-2 variants. The sample's treatment: roughly 19 received Ad26.COV2.S at low or high dose, single or two shots; 5 received placebo; per-sample allocation not given. Repertoires come from day 63 after the first vaccine or placebo injection. Here immunoSEQ multiplex PCR was the method, and the copy in TCRdb shows in-frame clones only, minus some. The sample records about 410,000 clones, about 90% being singletons. The material sequenced was peripheral blood, taken in a trial of Ad26.COV2.S vaccine versus placebo. All receptors come from a person aged 18-60 years who received the Ad26.COV2.S COVID-19 vaccine or a placebo.

This clone was recorded once. V and J are TRBV5-5 and TRBJ2-3; 13 bases fit TRBD2. In germline, CDR1 is SGHKS, CDR2 YYEKEE (reference sequence). CDR3 size: 16 residues. V was pared by 4 bases and J by 1 base, with 3 bases of the junction left unmatched. CDR3 in DNA: TGTGCCAGCAGCCTGGGGACTAGCGGGGGCACAGATACGCAGTATTTT. It yields the protein CASSLGTSGGTDTQYF.

The gene calls are TRBV14 and TRBJ2-3, with D perhaps matching TRBD2 (6 bases). This CDR3 contains 16 residues. The V and J ends lost 4 bases and 0 bases respectively, with 14 bases between them. Germline V gene data show CDR1 as SGHDN and CDR2 as FVKESK. This CDR3 reads CASSPWTGGSTDTQYF. The DNA for the CDR3 is TGTGCCAGCAGCCCATGGACTGGGGGGAGCACAGATACGCAGTATTTT.

The chain couples TRBV7-2 to TRBJ2-3; 9 bases fit TRBD2. The junction had 7 bases not matched to a gene; V was cut back by 8 bases and J by 4 bases. The CDR3 is made up of 14 amino acids. Germline values: CDR1 SGHTA, CDR2 FQGNSA. This chain's CDR3 is CASARGGAADTQYF. The CDR3, as DNA: TGTGCCAGCGCGCGGGGGGGCGCGGCAGATACGCAGTATTTT.

The V gene is TRBV28, the J gene TRBJ2-5; 9 bases line up with TRBD1. The CDR3 is made up of 17 amino acids. With 6 bases clipped from V and 0 bases from J, the junction kept 11 bases outside the gene matches. Per the germline V gene, CDR1 is MDHEN and CDR2 is SYDVKM. The CDR3 DNA follows: TGTGCCAGCAGCTCTTACGGACAGGGGAAAGACCAAGAGACCCAGTACTTC. Translating it yields CASSSYGQGKDQETQYF.

The genes are TRBV27 and TRBJ2-3; TRBD2 matches at 11 bases. The V gene's germline CDR1 is MNHEY and CDR2 SMNVEV (reference sequence). The CDR3 totals 18 residues. J gave up 1 base and V 1 base, and 7 bases lay outside the gene matches. In nucleotides, the CDR3 is TGTGCCAGCAGTTTATATTCCCCGACTAGCGGGGGCACAGATACGCAGTATTTT. This codes for CASSLYSPTSGGTDTQYF.

This chain links TRBV19 with TRBJ2-7; D not resolved. The ends were cut back, 5 bases at V and 0 bases at J, with 11 bases in the middle. The CDR3 loop spans 14 amino acids. In germline, CDR1 is LNHDA, CDR2 SQIVND (reference sequence). The CDR3 bases are TGTGCCAGTAGTGAGCTTGGCAGCTCCTACGAGCAGTACTTC. This translates into CASSELGSSYEQYF.

The chain couples TRBV3-1 (or the pseudogene TRBV3-2) to TRBJ2-7; TRBD2 is a possible D gene (6 bases). Per the germline V gene, CDR1 is LGHDT and CDR2 is YNNKEL (reference sequence). The ends were cut back, 3 bases at V and 1 base at J, with 31 bases in the middle. This CDR3 is built from 21 residues. The CDR3 here is CASSQYVHGGGSGSPSYEQYF. DNA of the CDR3: TGTGCCAGCAGCCAGTATGTCCATGGTGGGGGGAGCGGGTCTCCTTCCTACGAGCAGTACTTC.

This clone was counted a few times. The chain recombines TRBV7-9 with TRBJ1-2; D is ambiguous. From germline, CDR1 is SEHNR and CDR2 FQNEAQ (reference sequence). Trimming pared 5 bases from V and 4 bases from J, leaving 14 bases between. The CDR3 extends over 14 amino acids. The CDR3 nucleotides read TGTGCCAGCAGCCCAGCCCAGCCCCTCTATGGCTACACCTTC. This codes for CASSPAQPLYGYTF.

V usage is TRBV19 and J usage is TRBJ1-6; a weak D match, TRBD1 (5 bases). Trimming cost V 6 bases and J 7 bases, with 19 bases left between them. The length of the CDR3 is 16 residues. Germline loops: CDR1 LNHDA, CDR2 SQIVND (reference sequence). CDR3 bases: TGTGCCAGTAGCTCAAAACCGGGACTGCTGAATTCACCCCTCCACTTT. This encodes CASSSKPGLLNSPLHF. The full variable domain, with the rest looked up from reference TRBV19 and TRBJ1-6, is DGGITQSPKYLFRKEGQNVTLSCEQNLNHDAMYWYRQDPGQGLRLIYYSQIVNDFQKGDIAEGYSVSREKKESFPLTVTSAQKNPTAFYLCASSSKPGLLNSPLHFGNGTRLTVT.

The V gene is TRBV2, the J gene TRBJ2-7, with unresolved D. The V end was cut by 7 bases, the J end by 2 bases, with 15 bases between. Germline CDR1 SNHLY, CDR2 FYNNEI. This CDR3 has 14 amino acids. CDR3: CASKTGWQAYEQYF. CDR3 sequence (DNA): TGTGCCAGCAAAACCGGGTGGCAGGCCTACGAGCAGTACTTC.

The J gene is TRBJ1-5, the V gene TRBV10-3; D is perhaps TRBD1 (6 bases). CDR1 and CDR2 from the germline V gene are ENHRY and SYGVKD. Between the trimmed V and J ends, which lost 2 bases and 7 bases, there was a span of 21 bases. CDR3 size: 17 residues. The chain's CDR3 is CAISEGGGGLALQPQHF. DNA for the CDR3: TGTGCCATCAGTGAGGGGGGCGGCGGCCTAGCATTGCAGCCCCAGCATTTT.

This chain connects TRBV9 to TRBJ1-1; D is unclear. Germline values: CDR1 SGDLS, CDR2 YYNGEE. This CDR3 has 15 residues. V lost 0 bases to trimming and J lost 1 base, with 10 bases between them. The CDR3 DNA reads as TGTGCCAGCAGCGTAGATCCGGCGGGGAACACTGAAGCTTTCTTT. As protein: CASSVDPAGNTEAFF.

This clone was seen once. The chain combines TRBV7-9 with TRBJ1-2; tentatively, D is TRBD1 (5 bases). Deletions cut 1 base from V and 4 bases from J, with 10 bases between. The CDR3 contains 14 residues. Germline CDR1 SEHNR, CDR2 FQNEAQ (reference sequence). CDR3 nucleotide sequence: TGTGCCAGCAGCTTAGGGGACGGCCTCTATGGCTACACCTTC. Protein sequence: CASSLGDGLYGYTF.

The chain carries TRBV7-9 and TRBJ1-6; 7 nucleotides align to TRBD1. The CDR3 covers 16 residues. The V segment lost 3 bases and the J segment 6 bases; nucleotides outside the gene matches: 8. Germline V CDR1 and CDR2: SEHNR, FQNEAQ (reference sequence). CDR3 nucleotide sequence: TGTGCCAGCAGCTTCCGTGGACAGGCCGTTAATTCACCCCTCCACTTT. Protein sequence: CASSFRGQAVNSPLHF.

This chain connects TRBV5-6 to TRBJ1-1; tentatively, D is TRBD1 (5 bases). Per germline, CDR1 SGHDT and CDR2 YYEEEE. Trimming removed 2 bases from V and 0 bases from J, with 14 bases in between. There are 16 residues in the CDR3. CDR3 sequence reads: CASSFWPGRMNTEAFF. CDR3 nucleotides: TGTGCCAGCAGCTTTTGGCCAGGGAGGATGAACACTGAAGCTTTCTTT.

The chain recombines TRBV15 with TRBJ1-1, with D possibly being TRBD1 (5 bases). Germline lookup yields CDR1 LNHNV and CDR2 YYDKDF (reference sequence). V lost 8 bases and J 4 bases, leaving 14 bases between the germline ends. CDR3 size: 13 residues. The CDR3, as DNA: TGTGCCACCTCGAGAGGGGCGAGCACTGAAGCTTTCTTT. This sequence encodes CATSRGASTEAFF.

V gene TRBV5-1 combines with J gene TRBJ2-1; a weak D match, TRBD1 (5 bases). The V end lost 0 bases, the J end lost 0 bases, and 10 bases lay between the germline ends. The V gene's germline CDR1 is SGHRS and CDR2 YFSETQ. This CDR3 comprises 16 residues. The CDR3 sequence is CASSLGGPSSYNEQFF. The CDR3, as DNA: TGCGCCAGCAGCTTGGGGGGCCCGAGCTCCTACAATGAGCAGTTCTTC.

This clone is a singleton in its sample. This chain joins TRBV27 and TRBJ2-1; D is unresolved. The CDR3 has 17 residues. The germline V gene encodes CDR1 MNHEY and CDR2 SMNVEV (reference sequence). V was pared by 0 bases and J by 7 bases, with 19 bases between. The CDR3 DNA follows: TGTGCCAGCAGTTTATCCACCGAAATGGGGAATATAAATGAGCAGTTCTTC. Translating it yields CASSLSTEMGNINEQFF.

This chain links TRBV19 with TRBJ1-1; TRBD1 agrees at 8 bases. With 5 bases clipped from V and 1 base from J, the junction kept 3 bases outside the gene matches. Germline loops: CDR1 LNHDA, CDR2 SQIVND (reference sequence). The CDR3 totals 14 residues. This CDR3 reads CASSPGQGNTEAFF. CDR3 sequence (DNA): TGTGCCAGTAGTCCAGGACAGGGGAACACTGAAGCTTTCTTT.

The chain has TRBV28 and TRBJ2-2; either TRBD1 or TRBD2 may supply D (5 bases each). The germline V and J ends were trimmed by 6 bases and 7 bases, with 27 bases remaining between them. This CDR3 spans 18 amino acids. Germline V CDR1 and CDR2: MDHEN, SYDVKM. CDR3 sequence (DNA): TGTGCCAGCAGCCCCGGACGGGACCTCAGGGTTTGGGGCGGGGAGCTGTTTTTT. Protein: CASSPGRDLRVWGGELFF.

The chain combines TRBV9 with TRBJ2-7; the match to TRBD2 covers 10 bases. CDR1 is SGDLS, CDR2 YYNGEE, per germline. This CDR3 has 14 amino acids. Trimming cost V 4 bases and J 4 bases; bases outside gene matches: 5. The CDR3, as DNA: TGTGCCAGCAGCCTTCGGACTAGCGGATACGAGCAGTACTTC. It is translated as CASSLRTSGYEQYF. Based on the CDR3 plus reference TRBV9 and TRBJ2-7, the full variable domain is DSGVTQTPKHLITATGQRVTLRCSPRSGDLSVYWYQQSLDQGLQFLIQYYNGEERAKGNILERFSAQQFPDLHSELNLSSLELGDSALYFCASSLRTSGYEQYFGPGTRLTVT.

The CDR3: CASSQRDRQNYYQETQYF. The CDR3, as DNA: TGCGCCAGCAGCCAGAGGGACAGGCAGAATTATTACCAAGAGACCCAGTACTTC. The chain uses TRBV4-1 and TRBJ2-5, with 8 bases fitting TRBD1. CDR3 length equals 18 residues. Germline V CDR1 and CDR2: MGHRA, YSYEKL. Trimming at V came to 3 bases and at J to 0 bases, leaving 12 bases not matched to a gene.

This clone appeared once. This chain connects TRBV4-1 to TRBJ1-2, with TRBD1 matching over 7 bases. From germline, CDR1 is MGHRA and CDR2 YSYEKL. The CDR3 runs to 17 residues. Unmatched junction bases numbered 12, after V lost 1 base and J lost 4 bases. Here the CDR3 DNA reads TGCGCCAGCAGCCAAGTGTACTCCGGGACAGCCTTCTATGGCTACACCTTC. Its protein product is CASSQVYSGTAFYGYTF.

The chain has TRBV6-2 or TRBV6-3 and TRBJ1-6; weak D call: TRBD1 (5 bases). Germline CDR1 reads MNHEY; CDR2 reads SVGEGT. V dropped 0 bases and J dropped 6 bases, with 9 bases sitting between them. This CDR3 comprises 15 residues. CDR3 coding DNA: TGTGCCAGCAGTTACTCGAGGGGTCGTAATTCACCCCTCCACTTT. Translated, it gives CASSYSRGRNSPLHF.

The chain joins TRBV18 to TRBJ2-3, with TRBD1 matching over 7 bases. V lost 9 bases and J lost 2; bases outside the gene matches: 5. In germline, CDR1 is KGHSH, CDR2 LQKENI. CDR3 length: 13 residues. Here the CDR3 reads CASSTGVTDTQYF. The CDR3 DNA reads as TGTGCCAGTTCTACAGGGGTCACAGATACGCAGTATTTT.

This clone was found a few times. The chain combines TRBV5-6 with TRBJ1-6; weak D call: TRBD1 (6 bases). The germline V gene has CDR1 SGHDT and CDR2 YYEEEE. The CDR3 covers 14 residues. The germline V and J ends were trimmed by 4 bases and 4 bases, with 9 bases remaining between them. DNA of the CDR3: TGTGCCAGCAGCCCAGGACAGTATAATTCACCCCTCCACTTT. Translating gives CASSPGQYNSPLHF.

This chain connects TRBV7-9 to TRBJ1-2, with 8 bases matching TRBD1. Unmatched junction bases numbered 9, after V lost 4 bases and J lost 2 bases. This CDR3 contains 16 residues. Germline V lookup: CDR1 SEHNR, CDR2 FQNEAQ (reference sequence). The CDR3 coding sequence is TGTGCCAGCAGCTCGACCCTCAGGGGGCAGAACTATGGCTACACCTTC. It is translated as CASSSTLRGQNYGYTF.